This T cell receptor beta chain was identified in a study of shared clonotypes between healthy human individuals. Study results and limitations: Sorted-subset samples were not fully sequenced, rarefaction indicated.

Notes on this clone: Antigen unknown.

Terminally differentiated effector memory CD45RA+ cells were left out of the naive CD8 fraction, which was CD45RO-negative and positively selected for CCR7. The assay ran at deep level. Each subset's genomic DNA was split evenly across several immunoSEQ plates. Sequencing was performed with immunoSEQ multiplex PCR; in TCRdb, only in-frame clones are kept and a portion is missing. The data contain around 1.9 million clones, about 93% of them singletons. This clonotype was sampled from a man aged 18 to 30 in good health. Some clones in this sample may be carry-over from other donors' samples. Specimen: naive CD8+ T cells from PBMCs.

Written as DNA, the CDR3 is TGTGCCAGCAGCTTAGTGCGGGACGGTAATCAGCCCCAGCATTTT. It encodes CASSLVRDGNQPQHF. V gene TRBV7-2 combines with J gene TRBJ1-5, with D perhaps matching TRBD1 (5 bases). CDR1 SGHTA and CDR2 FQGNSA come from the germline V gene. The CDR3 length is 15 residues. Trimming pared 1 base from V and 4 bases from J, leaving 11 bases between.